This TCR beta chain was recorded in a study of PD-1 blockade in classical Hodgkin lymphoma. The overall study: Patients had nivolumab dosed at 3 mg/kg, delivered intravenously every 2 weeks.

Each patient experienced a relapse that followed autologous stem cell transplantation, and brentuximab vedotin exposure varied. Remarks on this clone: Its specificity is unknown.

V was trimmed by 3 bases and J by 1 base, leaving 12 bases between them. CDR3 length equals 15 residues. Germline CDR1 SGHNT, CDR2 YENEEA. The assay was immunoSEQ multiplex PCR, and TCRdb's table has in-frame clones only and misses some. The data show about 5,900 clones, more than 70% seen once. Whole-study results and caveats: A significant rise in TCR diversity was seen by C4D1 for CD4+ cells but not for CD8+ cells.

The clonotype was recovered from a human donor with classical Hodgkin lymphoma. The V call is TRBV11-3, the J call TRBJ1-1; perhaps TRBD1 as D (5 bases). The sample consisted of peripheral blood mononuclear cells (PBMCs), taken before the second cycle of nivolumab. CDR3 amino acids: CASSLGGGRNTEAFF. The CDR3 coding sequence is TGTGCCAGCAGCTTGGGGGGTGGAAGGAACACTGAAGCTTTCTTT.